These 31 T cell receptor beta chains were all obtained from the same sample, sequenced in a study of shared T cell receptors in the human thymus. Profiled with immunoSEQ multiplex PCR; TCRdb holds only in-frame clones, not every one. The top ten hold 0.0094% of the sample, which has hundreds of thousands of clones, about 89% seen once. The same specimen was also included in a second study, on human thymus T cells.

The sample taken for sequencing was thymocytes. The origin of the receptors is a boy younger than two with a congenital heart defect.

The gene calls are TRBV5-6 and TRBJ2-1, with D possibly TRBD1 on 6 matching bases. CDR1 is SGHDT, CDR2 YYEEEE, per germline. Between the trimmed V and J ends, which lost 0 bases and 7 bases, there was a span of 17 bases. The CDR3 totals 16 residues. CDR3: CASSLGLSGVRNEQFF. As DNA, the CDR3 is TGTGCCAGCAGCTTGGGTCTGTCAGGGGTTCGGAATGAGCAGTTCTTC.

This rearrangement joins TRBV6-5 to TRBJ2-1; tentative D call: TRBD1 (5 bases). The CDR3 has 13 residues. With 5 bases removed from V and 8 bases from J, the gap between germline ends came to 13 bases. Germline CDR1 is MNHEY and CDR2 is SVGAGI. The CDR3 DNA is TGTGCCAGCAGTCGCCTAGGGGTGGATGAGCAGTTCTTC. Its translation is CASSRLGVDEQFF.

This chain links TRBV27 with TRBJ2-7; 14 bases fit TRBD2. The CDR3 contains 18 residues. V dropped 6 bases and J dropped 2; count of bases not matched to a gene: 12. Germline V gene data show CDR1 as MNHEY and CDR2 as SMNVEV (reference sequence). The CDR3 reads CASSRLAGGTPQTYEQYF. The CDR3 region has the DNA TGTGCCAGCAGCAGACTAGCGGGAGGGACCCCCCAAACCTACGAGCAGTACTTC.

This clone has just a few counts. The chain employs TRBV18 and TRBJ1-3; 8 bases line up with TRBD1. This CDR3 has 16 residues. With V trimmed by 1 base and J by 0 bases, 2 bases remained unmatched. Germline V gene data show CDR1 as KGHSH and CDR2 as LQKENI. DNA of the CDR3: TGTGCCAGCTCACCACGTGACAGGGGCTCTGGAAACACCATATATTTT. This encodes CASSPRDRGSGNTIYF. Based on the CDR3 plus reference TRBV18 and TRBJ1-3, the full variable domain is NAGVMQNPRHLVRRRGQEARLRCSPMKGHSHVYWYRQLPEEGLKFMVYLQKENIIDESGMPKERFSAEFPKEGPSILRIQQVVRGDSAAYFCASSPRDRGSGNTIYFGEGSWLTVV.

The rearrangement uses TRBV7-2 and TRBJ2-7, with TRBD1 identical over 8 bases. The CDR3 totals 16 residues. With V trimmed by 5 bases and J by 0 bases, 9 bases remained unmatched. Germline V gene data show CDR1 as SGHTA and CDR2 as FQGNSA. The CDR3 is CASSKGTGLLSYEQYF. The CDR3 DNA reads as TGTGCCAGCAGCAAAGGGACAGGACTCCTCTCCTACGAGCAGTACTTC.

This clone was counted only a few times. The same CDR3 can be traced to other DNA sequences in this sample. The V and J genes are TRBV6-5 and TRBJ2-7; perhaps TRBD1 as D (5 bases). V lost 0 bases to trimming and J lost 3 bases, with 9 bases between them. This CDR3 spans 14 amino acids. Germline V gene sequence: CDR1 MNHEY, CDR2 SVGAGI. The CDR3 sequence: CASSYSRRGYEQYF. CDR3 in DNA: TGTGCCAGCAGTTACTCGAGAAGGGGCTACGAGCAGTACTTC.

The chain has TRBV29-1 and TRBJ1-2, with D possibly TRBD1 on 6 matching bases. V was cut by 7 bases and J by 6 bases, with 21 bases left in between. The CDR3 consists of 14 residues. CDR1 and CDR2 from the germline V gene are SQVTM and ANQGSEA. In DNA form, the CDR3 reads TGCAGCGCGGCTCCCAGGGGATTCCACAATGGCTACACCTTC. Translated: CSAAPRGFHNGYTF.

This sequence joins TRBV14 and TRBJ1-6; 8 positions match TRBD1. Germline CDR1 reads SGHDN; CDR2 reads FVKESK. The J segment lost 8 bases and the V segment lost 3 bases, leaving 9 bases of the junction unmatched. The CDR3 covers 16 residues. CDR3 DNA sequence: TGTGCCAGCAGCCAGACAGGGGAGTATAGTCATTCACCCCTCCACTTT. Its protein product is CASSQTGEYSHSPLHF.

This clone showed up just once. DNA for the CDR3: TGTGCCAGTTCAAGGGGGCGTAGGACTAGCAGTTTGTGGCAGTACTTC. Translation gives CASSRGRRTSSLWQYF. V gene TRBV18 combines with J gene TRBJ2-7; D perhaps matches TRBD2 (8 bases). CDR3 size: 16 residues. Germline V gene data show CDR1 as KGHSH and CDR2 as LQKENI. V shed 9 bases and J shed 9 bases, with 30 bases lying between them.

The chain combines TRBV15 with TRBJ1-1; 10 bases are a match to TRBD1. The CDR3 spans 16 residues. V lost 1 base, J lost 5 bases, and 7 bases stayed unmatched. Germline lookup yields CDR1 LNHNV and CDR2 YYDKDF (reference sequence). The CDR3 DNA reads TGTGCCACCAGCAGAGGAAGGACAGGGGGAAAAACTGAAGCTTTCTTT. Translation: CATSRGRTGGKTEAFF.

Concerning this clone itself: At the DNA level, this CDR3 is encoded by other sequences in the same sample as well. The chain uses TRBV7-9 and TRBJ2-1; TRBD2 matches at 9 bases. The ends lost 1 base at V and 3 bases at J; junction bases unmatched: 1. The CDR3 length is 15 residues. Germline-derived CDR1 and CDR2 are SEHNR and FQNEAQ (reference sequence). The CDR3 loop reads CASSLVAGVYNEQFF. CDR3 DNA sequence: TGTGCCAGCAGCTTAGTAGCGGGAGTCTACAATGAGCAGTTCTTC.

The chain uses TRBV5-1 and TRBJ2-7, with 11 positions matching TRBD2. V lost 0 bases to trimming and J lost 0 bases; unmatched junction nucleotides: 11. The V gene's germline CDR1 is SGHRS and CDR2 YFSETQ. This CDR3 is 19 amino acids long. Here the CDR3 reads CASSLVSGTSGSSSYEQYF. DNA for the CDR3: TGCGCCAGCAGCTTGGTTAGTGGGACTAGCGGTTCCAGCTCCTACGAGCAGTACTTC.

This rearrangement joins TRBV28 to TRBJ2-2; 7 bases agree with TRBD2. The germline V gene encodes CDR1 MDHEN and CDR2 SYDVKM. There are 15 residues in the CDR3. The V segment lost 5 bases and the J segment 4 bases; nucleotides outside the gene matches: 7. The CDR3 reads CASSLGGRGTGELFF. Written as DNA, the CDR3 is TGTGCCAGCAGTCTAGGAGGGAGGGGCACCGGGGAGCTGTTTTTT.

Notes on this clone: Its ends do not fully match the called genes, so a read error is possible. This sequence joins TRBV28 and TRBJ1-1; no clear D gene. CDR1 MDHEN and CDR2 SYDVKM come from the germline V gene. CDR3 length: 16 amino acids. CDR3 sequence (DNA): TGTGCCAGCACTTTAGAAGGGCGGAGGAGCACTACTGAAGCTTTCTTT. Translation gives CASTLEGRRSTTEAFF.

V is TRBV28 and J is TRBJ2-3; 11 nucleotides align to TRBD2. Losses at the gene ends were 8 bases for V and 3 bases for J; bases not matched to a gene: 10. The CDR3 extends over 16 amino acids. Germline CDR1 and CDR2: MDHEN and SYDVKM. This chain's CDR3 is CASSRLAGRVTDTQYF. As DNA, the CDR3 is TGTGCCAGCTCGAGACTAGCGGGAAGGGTAACAGATACGCAGTATTTT. The full variable domain, with the rest looked up from reference TRBV28 and TRBJ2-3, is DVKVTQSSRYLVKRTGEKVFLECVQDMDHENMFWYRQDPGLGLRLIYFSYDVKMKEKGDIPEGYSVSREKKERFSLILESASTNQTSMYLCASSRLAGRVTDTQYFGPGTRLTVL.

A single count supports this clone. V and J are TRBV19 and TRBJ1-2, with a possible D match to TRBD1 (5 bases). Trimming shortened V by 9 bases and J by 0 bases, and 17 bases separated the two germline ends. This CDR3 contains 15 residues. Germline V lookup: CDR1 LNHDA, CDR2 SQIVND (reference sequence). The CDR3, as DNA: TGTGCCAGCAGGGACTACTATTTATCTAACTATGGCTACACCTTC. Amino acid sequence: CASRDYYLSNYGYTF. Complete variable domain (other parts from reference TRBV19 and TRBJ1-2): DGGITQSPKYLFRKEGQNVTLSCEQNLNHDAMYWYRQDPGQGLRLIYYSQIVNDFQKGDIAEGYSVSREKKESFPLTVTSAQKNPTAFYLCASRDYYLSNYGYTFGSGTRLTVV.

Remarks on this clone: This sample also contains other DNA sequences that code for the same CDR3. V is TRBV5-6 and J is TRBJ1-5; unclear D gene. The CDR3 is made up of 13 amino acids. The ends were cut back, 1 base at V and 2 bases at J, with 4 bases in the middle. The germline V gene has CDR1 SGHDT and CDR2 YYEEEE. Here the CDR3 DNA reads TGTGCCAGCAGCTTGACAGGCAATCAGCCCCAGCATTTT. It specifies CASSLTGNQPQHF.

The chain carries TRBV6-1 and TRBJ1-5; TRBD1 aligns across 8 bases. Looked up from germline, CDR1 is MNHNS and CDR2 is SASEGT. CDR3 length: 15 amino acids. Trimming took 7 bases from V and 3 from J; bases not matched to a gene: 8. The CDR3 DNA reads as TGTGCCAGCACCCTTGGACAGGGAGTCAATCAGCCCCAGCATTTT. It codes for CASTLGQGVNQPQHF.

The chain employs TRBV5-1 and TRBJ2-2, with D perhaps matching TRBD1 (5 bases). The CDR3 has 16 residues. V gave up 3 bases and J gave up 4 bases, with 16 bases separating them. Germline V gives CDR1 SGHRS, CDR2 YFSETQ. The CDR3 coding sequence is TGCGCCAGCAGCTGCACGAGGATGGGGCTCACCGGGGAGCTGTTTTTT. Translated, it gives CASSCTRMGLTGELFF.

This clone has just a few counts. V gene TRBV28 combines with J gene TRBJ1-5; D is ambiguous. Trimming removed 4 bases at V and 10 bases at J, with 14 bases between. The CDR3 totals 13 residues. Germline-derived CDR1 and CDR2 are MDHEN and SYDVKM. CDR3 loop: CASSYPGPTPQHF. DNA of the CDR3: TGTGCCAGCAGTTACCCTGGGCCTACACCCCAGCATTTT.

The V gene is TRBV29-1, the J gene TRBJ1-4; D gene ambiguous. Germline V lookup: CDR1 SQVTM, CDR2 ANQGSEA. Trimming shortened V by 4 bases and J by 7 bases, and 10 bases separated the two germline ends. CDR3 length: 12 residues. CDR3 in amino acids: CSVVAGGEKLFF. Here the CDR3 DNA reads TGCAGCGTTGTTGCCGGCGGTGAAAAACTGTTTTTT. The full variable domain, with the rest looked up from reference TRBV29-1 and TRBJ1-4, is SAVISQKPSRDICQRGTSLTIQCQVDSQVTMMFWYRQQPGQSLTLIATANQGSEATYESGFVIDKFPISRPNLTFSTLTVSNMSPEDSSIYLCSVVAGGEKLFFGSGTQLSVL.

V is TRBV29-1 and J is TRBJ2-5; 8 positions agree with TRBD2. The germline V gene has CDR1 SQVTM and CDR2 ANQGSEA. This CDR3 spans 15 amino acids. J was trimmed by 2 bases and V by 1 base; bases with no gene match: 6. In nucleotides, the CDR3 is TGCAGCGTTGAAGCGGAAGCGGGAGAGCAAGAGACCCAGTACTTC. Translating it yields CSVEAEAGEQETQYF.

J is TRBJ2-1 and V is TRBV7-6; maybe TRBD1 (6 bases). The CDR3 is 15 residues long. Trimming left V 5 bases short and J 8 bases short, with 19 bases between. Germline loops: CDR1 SGHVS, CDR2 FNYEAQ. CDR3 nucleotide sequence: TGTGCCAGCAGCGAGACAGGCAAGGGACACCATGAGCAGTTCTTC. It translates to CASSETGKGHHEQFF.

This clone was seen more than once but under ten times. The chain is built from TRBV4-3 and TRBJ1-2, with a weak D call TRBD1 (6 bases). Germline CDR1 is LGHNA and CDR2 is YSLEER. The CDR3 consists of 15 residues. The V end was cut by 0 bases, the J end by 6 bases, with 14 bases between. DNA for the CDR3: TGCGCCAGCAGCCAAGAAAATCTCCAGGGGCATGGCTACACCTTC. This translates into CASSQENLQGHGYTF.

V and J are TRBV2 and TRBJ2-7, with D maybe TRBD2 (6 bases). Looked up from germline, CDR1 is SNHLY and CDR2 is FYNNEI. The CDR3 loop spans 15 amino acids. Trimming stripped 3 bases from V and 2 bases from J, with 14 bases between. In DNA, the CDR3 is TGTGCCAGCAGTGAGACCCCGACTAGACCCTACGAGCAGTACTTC. It translates to CASSETPTRPYEQYF.

In this sample, this clone turned up once. The chain links TRBV30 to TRBJ2-1; no definite D call. This CDR3 has 14 amino acids. Germline values: CDR1 GTSNPN, CDR2 SVGIG (reference sequence). Trimming stripped 3 bases from V and 4 bases from J, with 13 bases between. CDR3 DNA sequence: TGTGCCTGGAGCTACTGGGCAGGTTACAATGAGCAGTTCTTC. Amino acids: CAWSYWAGYNEQFF. The variable domain in full, completed from reference TRBV30 and TRBJ2-1, reads SQTIHQWPATLVQPVGSPLSLECTVEGTSNPNLYWYRQAAGRGLQLLFYSVGIGQISSEVPQNLSASRPQDRQFILSSKKLLLSDSGFYLCAWSYWAGYNEQFFGPGTRLTVL.

On this clone itself: The sample carries other DNA sequences with the same CDR3. V is TRBV5-1 and J is TRBJ2-1; D call uncertain. The CDR3 runs to 15 residues. V lost 0 bases to trimming and J lost 1 base, with 8 bases between them. Germline V gives CDR1 SGHRS, CDR2 YFSETQ. CDR3 region: CASSLGLPSYNEQFF. CDR3 nucleotide sequence: TGCGCCAGCAGCTTGGGACTTCCTTCCTACAATGAGCAGTTCTTC.

This chain connects TRBV5-1 to TRBJ2-7; TRBD1 aligns across 9 bases. V shed 4 bases and J 2 bases; nucleotides not matched to a gene: 7. This CDR3 is 15 amino acids long. CDR1 and CDR2 (germline): SGHRS, YFSETQ. The CDR3 loop is CASSPPGQGAYEQYF. DNA for the CDR3: TGCGCCAGCAGCCCACCGGGACAGGGAGCCTACGAGCAGTACTTC.

The V call is TRBV5-3, the J call TRBJ1-2; tentative D call: TRBD1 (6 bases). TRBV5-3 is noted as an ORF with a role that remains uncertain. The CDR3 is 14 amino acids. V was shortened by 3 bases and J by 4 bases, with 13 bases between the two germline ends. As DNA, the CDR3 is TGTGCCAGAAGCTACAATCTGGACAGCTATGGCTACACCTTC. Its translation: CARSYNLDSYGYTF.

The rearrangement joins TRBV4-1 to TRBJ2-6; 8 nucleotides agree with TRBD1. The length of the CDR3 is 18 residues. Germline CDR1 is MGHRA and CDR2 is YSYEKL. Trimming at V came to 4 bases and at J to 0 bases, leaving 8 bases not matched to a gene. The CDR3 here is CASSLGTGGSSGANVLTF. DNA of the CDR3: TGCGCCAGCAGCCTTGGGACAGGCGGAAGCTCTGGGGCCAACGTCCTGACTTTC.

The CDR3 DNA sequence: TGTGCCAGCAGCTTTGGACAGGCCATGAACACTGAAGCTTTCTTT. Translating it yields CASSFGQAMNTEAFF. The chain joins TRBV7-2 to TRBJ1-1; 7 bases fit TRBD1. After removal of 3 bases from V and 0 bases from J, the junction contained 4 bases not matched to a gene. CDR3 size: 15 residues. The germline CDR1 and CDR2 sequences are SGHTA and FQGNSA.